This TCR beta chain stems from a study of shared clonotypes between healthy human individuals. Study results and caveats: Unshared clonotypes carried lower generation probabilities than those common to all four donors. Sample collection involved blood only; tissue repertoires are likely different. Rarefaction demonstrated incomplete sorted-subset sequencing despite large depth.

For this clone: Its target is unknown.

The authors' processing: As immunoSEQ supplied junction-only sequences (without quality scores), filtering differed. Data came from immunoSEQ multiplex PCR; TCRdb stores just in-frame clones and leaves some out. That table is the source of V, J and clone size, and D and trimming were worked out from the DNA. The table lists approximately 2.5 million clones, over 85% of them singletons. What was sequenced was naive CD4+ T cells sorted from blood. Subset here: CD45RA+ positively selected. The source of this sequence is a young man in good health.

CDR3 nucleotide sequence: TGTGCCAGCAGCTTGAATGGGACACCGCTCACTGAAGCTTTCTTT. Translating gives CASSLNGTPLTEAFF. This chain uses TRBV5-5 with TRBJ1-1; a weak D match, TRBD1 (6 bases). Germline V gene data show CDR1 as SGHKS and CDR2 as YYEKEE (reference sequence). V was trimmed by 1 base and J by 4 bases, leaving 14 bases between them. The CDR3 length is 15 residues.